The 26 T cell receptor beta chains reported below all come from one sample, sequenced in a study of CD8+ T cells in alopecia areata. It was cDNA, reverse transcribed from extracted RNA, that served as the sequencing template. TCRdb keeps only in-frame clones here, not all; method: immunoSEQ multiplex PCR. Altogether around 3,200 clones were found in the sample, and no singletons occur. Sequencing input: lesional skin. These receptors all come from a C3H/HeJ mouse with alopecia areata. Strain haplotype (MHC): H2-k.

This clone showed up many times. Gene labels here are mouse ones. The read terminates 4 residues before the CDR3 end, so the remaining end is supplied by the germline J gene. The rearrangement joins TRBV1 to TRBJ2-1; 10 nucleotides line up with TRBD2. Germline V gene data show CDR1 as NSQYPW and CDR2 as LRSPGD (reference sequence). The CDR3 loop spans 14 amino acids. The CDR3 sequence: CTCSATGGRAEQFF. The part of the CDR3 DNA that was read is TGCACCTGCAGTGCGACTGGGGGGAGGGCT.

At least ten counts were recorded for this clone. DNA and listed protein disagree at residue 11, so the protein shown here was translated from the DNA. Gene and germline names: mouse. The read terminates 3 residues ahead of where the CDR3 ends, so the germline J gene completes it. The chain combines TRBV13-3 with TRBJ1-6; 7 bases fit TRBD1. TRBJ1-6 is placed among ORFs of uncertain function. The CDR3 consists of 14 residues. In germline, CDR1 is NNHDY, CDR2 SYVADS. Trimming cost V 4 bases and J 6 bases; bases outside gene matches: 4. The CDR3 loop reads CASSLTGPNSPLYF. The CDR3 DNA, read in part, is TGTGCCAGCAGTTTGACAGGGCCTAATTCGCCC.

This clone was detected ten times or more. The listed genes are named as in mouse. The CDR3 is cut off 4 residues early in the read; its end comes from the germline J gene. V gene TRBV13-2 combines with J gene TRBJ2-1, with 12 bases matching TRBD2. This CDR3 region has 16 residues. Germline V gene data show CDR1 as NNHNN and CDR2 as SYGAGS (reference sequence). V lost 2 bases to trimming and J lost 6 bases; unmatched junction nucleotides: 6. The sequenced part of the CDR3 DNA is TGTGCCAGCGGTGAGACTGGGGGGGCGCGGGTTGCT. It is translated as CASGETGGARVA. Given in full, the CDR3 is CASGETGGARVAEQFF.

This clone is judged medium-sized (0.01 to 0.1%). At residue 11, TCRdb's protein disagrees with the DNA translation; the protein shown here derives from the DNA. Mouse gene names apply. The read stops 3 residues short of the end of the CDR3; the missing end is completed from the germline J gene. The V and J genes are TRBV13-3 and TRBJ1-3, with 9 nucleotides matching TRBD1. CDR1 and CDR2 from the germline V gene are NNHDY and SYVADS. The length of the CDR3 is 14 residues. J gave up 2 bases and V 6 bases, and 3 bases lay outside the gene matches. The CDR3 DNA, read in part, is TGTGCCAGCATCCGGGACAGGGCTGGAAATACG. Protein: CASIRDRAGNT. The entire CDR3 protein is CASIRDRAGNTLYF. The full variable domain, with the rest looked up from reference TRBV13-3 and TRBJ1-3, is EAAVTQSPRSKVAVTGGKVTLSCHQTNNHDYMYWYRQDTGHGLRLIHYSYVADSTEKGDIPDGYKASRPSQENFSLILELASLSQTAVYFCASIRDRAGNTLYFGEGSRLIVV.

This clone was found a few times. Mouse gene names and germline throughout. The missing CDR3 end, 4 residues past where the read stops, is filled in from the germline J gene. The rearrangement uses TRBV29 and TRBJ2-5; D call uncertain. This CDR3 is 14 amino acids long. The germline gives CDR1 MSHET, CDR2 SYDVDS. Trimming removed 0 bases from V and 0 bases from J, with 4 bases in between. CDR3 DNA, as far as it was read: TGTGCTAGCAGTTTATCTCTTAACCAAGAC. Translated: CASSLSLNQD. The whole CDR3 protein is CASSLSLNQDTQYF.

This clone was observed many times. The genes are named according to mouse. Coverage ceases 4 residues before the CDR3 finishes, and the germline J gene fills in the end. The rearrangement links TRBV13-2 to TRBJ2-7; 8 bases fit TRBD2. From germline, CDR1 is NNHNN and CDR2 SYGAGS (reference sequence). This CDR3 region has 14 residues. J was trimmed by 0 bases and V by 3 bases; bases with no gene match: 2. The chain's CDR3 is CASGAWGVSYEQYF. The part of the CDR3 DNA that was read is TGTGCCAGCGGTGCCTGGGGGGTCTCCTAT.

This clone has ten or more counts. Gene names are mouse gene names. The read comes to an end 4 residues before the CDR3 does, leaving the germline J gene to fill in the end. This chain joins TRBV5 and TRBJ2-3; maybe TRBD2 (6 bases). Trimming took 0 bases from V and 0 from J, leaving 10 bases between them. Germline V gene sequence: CDR1 LGHNA, CDR2 YNLKQL (reference sequence). CDR3 length equals 16 residues. CDR3 amino acids: CASSQDPGGSAETLYF. The CDR3 DNA, read in part, is TGTGCCAGCAGCCAAGATCCCGGGGGGAGTGCAGAA.

This clone was recorded many times. Germline and genes: mouse. From the germline J gene comes the end of the CDR3, since the read stops 4 residues before it. This chain uses TRBV13-2 with TRBJ2-7; 12 bases align to TRBD2. Per the germline V gene, CDR1 is NNHNN and CDR2 is SYGAGS (reference sequence). This CDR3 spans 15 amino acids. The CDR3 sequence: CASGERDWGVHEQYF. The CDR3 DNA, read in part, is TGTGCCAGCGGTGAAAGGGACTGGGGGGTCCAT.

This clone was counted at least ten times. Gene labels here are mouse ones. The read comes to an end 4 residues before the CDR3 does, leaving the germline J gene to fill in the end. V gene TRBV13-2 combines with J gene TRBJ1-2; D remains unclear. Per the germline V gene, CDR1 is NNHNN and CDR2 is SYGAGS (reference sequence). The V gene lost 0 bases and the J gene lost 0 bases, with 9 bases spanning the gap. This CDR3 is 15 amino acids long. The DNA read from the CDR3 is TGTGCCAGCGGTGATGCTGGGAATGCAAACTCC. Translated, it gives CASGDAGNANS. The whole CDR3 sequence reads CASGDAGNANSDYTF.

Points on this clone: All gene names here are mouse names. The observed sequence ends 4 residues before the CDR3 terminus, with the missing tail filled in from the germline J gene. The chain is built from TRBV4 and TRBJ2-2; the D is unclear. Germline V gives CDR1 LGHDT, CDR2 YNNKQL (reference sequence). The CDR3 consists of 13 residues. Trimming shortened V by 4 bases and J by 4 bases, and 7 bases separated the two germline ends. The CDR3 reads CASSWGGTGQLYF. The covered CDR3 bases are TGTGCCAGCAGCTGGGGAGGCACCGGG. The variable domain in full, with the rest retrieved from reference TRBV4 and TRBJ2-2, is ETAVFQTPNYHVTQVGNEVSFNCKQTLGHDTMYWYKQDSKKLLKIMFSYNNKQLIVNETVPRRFSPQSSDKAHLNLRIKSVEPEDSAVYLCASSWGGTGQLYFGEGSKLTVL.

This clone was detected ten times or more. All gene names here are mouse names. The read terminates 4 residues ahead of where the CDR3 ends, so the germline J gene completes it. This chain connects TRBV26 to TRBJ2-7; 7 bases fit TRBD1. Germline V CDR1 and CDR2: KGHPV, FQNQEV (reference sequence). The CDR3 has 13 residues. This chain's CDR3 is CASSLFRGYEQYF. The DNA read from the CDR3 is TGTGCCAGCAGTCTGTTCAGGGGGTAT.

This clone was observed many times. Mouse germline and gene names are used. Read data end 4 residues before the CDR3 end; the end is taken from the germline J gene. The V and J genes are TRBV19 and TRBJ1-1; TRBD1 agrees at 9 bases. CDR3 length: 15 residues. CDR1 is FNHDT and CDR2 is SITEND in the germline V gene (reference sequence). Trimming took 1 base from V and 4 from J; bases not matched to a gene: 5. CDR3: CASSILDRGGTEVFF. The CDR3 DNA, read in part, is TGTGCCAGCAGTATATTGGACAGGGGCGGCACA.

This clone was detected many times. Gene names are mouse gene names. Read data end 4 residues before the CDR3 end; the end is taken from the germline J gene. The chain joins TRBV13-2 to TRBJ2-5, with 9 positions matching TRBD2. Germline trimming cut 5 bases from V and 0 bases from J; bases unmatched to any gene: 1. This CDR3 is 14 amino acids long. The germline gives CDR1 NNHNN, CDR2 SYGAGS (reference sequence). The sequenced CDR3 bases are TGTGCCAGCGGGGGACTGGGTAACCAAGAC. The encoded protein is CASGGLGNQD. The whole CDR3 sequence reads CASGGLGNQDTQYF.

This clone came up many times. Germline and genes here are mouse. CDR3 protein: CASSDRGPETLYF. The sequenced CDR3 bases are TGTGCCAGCAGTGACAGGGGGCCAGAA. This chain connects TRBV13-1 to TRBJ2-3; 8 bases line up with TRBD1. The read falls 4 residues short of the CDR3 end, and the missing part is taken from the germline J gene. V was pared by 2 bases and J by 4 bases, with 0 bases of the junction left unmatched. The CDR3 runs 13 residues. Germline V gene data show CDR1 as NSHNY and CDR2 as SYGAGN.

This clone was detected many times. Gene labels here are mouse ones. The read gets to within 4 residues of the CDR3 end, and the germline J gene fills in the rest. Other DNA sequences of this sample code for an identical CDR3. The V gene is TRBV13-1, the J gene TRBJ1-2; 8 bases are a match to TRBD1. J lost 2 bases, V lost 4 bases, and 1 base had no gene match. Germline V gene sequence: CDR1 NSHNY, CDR2 SYGAGN. The length of the CDR3 is 13 residues. The CDR3 bases that were read are TGTGCCAGCAGTCAGGGGGCGAACTCC. Its translation is CASSQGANS. The CDR3 in full is CASSQGANSDYTF.

This clone was seen many times. Gene names denote mouse genes. With the read ending 4 residues before the CDR3 end, the germline J gene is used to fill in that end. The genes are TRBV1 and TRBJ2-1; D is ambiguous. CDR3 length: 14 residues. Trimming stripped 1 base from V and 3 bases from J, with 7 bases between. CDR1 NSQYPW and CDR2 LRSPGD come from the germline V gene (reference sequence). The chain's CDR3 is CTCSAGSAYAEQFF. The sequenced part of the CDR3 DNA is TGCACCTGCAGTGCAGGGTCAGCCTATGCT.

This clone was counted between two and nine times. This sequence is one base from a far larger clone and is likely a read error. Gene names denote mouse genes. CDR3 DNA, as far as it was read: TGTGCCAGCAGTTCCAGGGAAAAC. As protein: CASSSREN. The full CDR3 reads CASSSRENTLYF. The V gene is TRBV13-3, the J gene TRBJ2-4; possible D gene TRBD1, 5 bases. Read data end 4 residues before the CDR3 end; the end is taken from the germline J gene. The CDR3 is 12 residues long. Germline CDR1 is NNHDY and CDR2 is SYVADS. Full variable domain (rest looked up from reference TRBV13-3 and TRBJ2-4): EAAVTQSPRSKVAVTGGKVTLSCHQTNNHDYMYWYRQDTGHGLRLIHYSYVADSTEKGDIPDGYKASRPSQENFSLILELASLSQTAVYFCASSSRENTLYFGAGTRLSVL.

This clone was found many times. Gene names and germline match the mouse. CDR3 bases read: TGTGCCAGCAGCTCATCCGGGACAGGGGGCTTTGCT. This encodes CASSSSGTGGFA. The full CDR3 sequence reads CASSSSGTGGFAEQFF. The rearrangement uses TRBV3 and TRBJ2-1; TRBD1 agrees at 12 bases. The read comes to an end 4 residues before the CDR3 does, leaving the germline J gene to fill in the end. The CDR3 has 16 amino acids. Germline CDR1 and CDR2: SNHLY and FYNGKV (reference sequence). The ends lost 4 bases at V and 6 bases at J; junction bases unmatched: 7.

In its sample, this clone was seen many times. The gene names given are mouse names. The read comes to an end 4 residues before the CDR3 does, leaving the germline J gene to fill in the end. This chain uses TRBV1 with TRBJ2-7; TRBD1 aligns across 7 bases. Per the germline V gene, CDR1 is NSQYPW and CDR2 is LRSPGD (reference sequence). This CDR3 is built from 16 residues. Incomplete CDR3 DNA: TGCACCTGCAGTGCAGATTCAAGGGACAGACCATAT. This encodes CTCSADSRDRPY. The whole CDR3 region reads CTCSADSRDRPYEQYF. Together with reference TRBV1 and TRBJ2-7, the CDR3 gives the full variable domain: VTLLEQNPRWRLVPRGQAVNLRCILKNSQYPWMSWYQQDLQKQLQWLFTLRSPGDKEVKSLPGADYLATRVTDTELRLQVANMSQGRTLYCTCSADSRDRPYEQYFGPGTRLTVL.

This clone came up many times. Gene names and germline refer to mouse. The CDR3 end lies 4 residues beyond the end of the read and is filled in from the germline J gene. V usage is TRBV19 and J usage is TRBJ1-1; a possible D gene is TRBD1 (5 bases). The CDR3 totals 12 residues. In germline, CDR1 is FNHDT, CDR2 SITEND (reference sequence). V lost 4 bases to trimming and J lost 1 base, with 5 bases between them. The CDR3 region is CASSDRNTEVFF. CDR3 DNA (partial): TGTGCCAGCAGTGACAGGAACACA.

This clone was seen at least ten times. Genes here carry mouse names. The DNA ends 4 residues before the CDR3 does, and the rest of the CDR3 is filled in from the germline J gene. V usage is TRBV13-3 and J usage is TRBJ2-5, with D possibly TRBD2 on 5 matching bases. Germline loops: CDR1 NNHDY, CDR2 SYVADS. There are 11 residues in the CDR3. The DNA read from the CDR3 is TGTGCCAGCAGTTTGGGGGAC. As protein: CASSLGD. The entire CDR3 is CASSLGDTQYF.

Many counts were recorded for this clone. Germline and genes: mouse. The DNA ends 4 residues before the CDR3 does, and the rest of the CDR3 is filled in from the germline J gene. The chain recombines TRBV14 with TRBJ2-2; 7 bases fit TRBD2. The length of the CDR3 is 14 residues. J gave up 2 bases and V 5 bases, and 3 bases lay outside the gene matches. Germline V gene lookup returns CDR1 SGHDT and CDR2 FRDEAV. The sequenced CDR3 bases are TGTGCCAGCAGCCCGACTGGGAACACCGGG. Its protein is CASSPTGNTG. The CDR3 in its entirety is CASSPTGNTGQLYF.

At least ten counts were recorded for this clone. The genes are named according to mouse. The read ends 4 residues shy of where the CDR3 ends; the end is completed using the germline J gene. V and J are TRBV13-1 and TRBJ2-2, with 8 bases fitting TRBD1. Germline CDR1 reads NSHNY; CDR2 reads SYGAGN. The CDR3 totals 16 residues. With 0 bases clipped from V and 1 base from J, the junction kept 2 bases outside the gene matches. This CDR3 reads CASSDGQGKNTGQLYF. CDR3 bases read: TGTGCCAGCAGTGATGGACAGGGGAAAAACACCGGG.

In this sample, this clone turned up many times. DNA and listed protein disagree at residue 10, so the protein shown here was translated from the DNA. The genes and germline here are from mouse. The read finishes 3 residues shy of the CDR3 end, and the germline J gene is used to complete it. The V and J genes are TRBV13-3 and TRBJ1-3; the D is unclear. CDR3 length: 13 amino acids. V gave up 1 base and J gave up 3 bases, with 5 bases separating them. Germline lookup yields CDR1 NNHDY and CDR2 SYVADS. The sequenced part of the CDR3 DNA is TGTGCCAGCAGTGATTTCAATGGAAATACG. Protein sequence: CASSDFNGNT. The full CDR3 protein is CASSDFNGNTLYF.

This clone was counted ten times or more. Any gene name here is a mouse gene name. The read terminates 4 residues before the CDR3 end, so the remaining end is supplied by the germline J gene. This chain joins TRBV13-2 and TRBJ1-4; D may be TRBD1 (6 bases). The V end lost 2 bases, the J end lost 6 bases, and 8 bases lay between the germline ends. Germline lookup yields CDR1 NNHNN and CDR2 SYGAGS (reference sequence). The CDR3 loop spans 13 amino acids. Partial CDR3 DNA: TGTGCCAGCGGTGAAGGGGGAGACGAA. Residues: CASGEGGDE. The complete CDR3 sequence is CASGEGGDERLFF.

In this sample, this clone turned up many times. The gene symbols are mouse symbols. The read ends 4 residues early relative to the CDR3; the germline J gene fills the gap. The chain employs TRBV19 and TRBJ2-1; TRBD1 aligns across 7 bases. The CDR3 runs 14 residues. The germline V gene has CDR1 FNHDT and CDR2 SITEND (reference sequence). Trimming took 4 bases from V and 1 from J; bases not matched to a gene: 2. The covered CDR3 bases are TGTGCCAGCAGTCCGGGACAGAACTATGCT. It codes for CASSPGQNYA. The entire CDR3 is CASSPGQNYAEQFF.